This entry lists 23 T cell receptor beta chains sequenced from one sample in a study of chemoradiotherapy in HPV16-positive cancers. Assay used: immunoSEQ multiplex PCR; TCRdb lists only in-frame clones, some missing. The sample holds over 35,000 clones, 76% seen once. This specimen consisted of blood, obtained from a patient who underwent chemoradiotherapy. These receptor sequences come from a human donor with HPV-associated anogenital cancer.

As DNA, the CDR3 is TGTGCCAGCAGCTCGTGGGGGGAGAATGAAGGAACTGAAGCTTTCTTT. Its translation: CASSSWGENEGTEAFF. The V and J genes are TRBV7-6 and TRBJ1-1; maybe TRBD1 (5 bases). The CDR3 length is 16 residues. Per germline, CDR1 SGHVS and CDR2 FNYEAQ. Trimming pared 4 bases from V and 5 bases from J, leaving 20 bases between. The full variable domain, its missing parts supplied by reference TRBV7-6 and TRBJ1-1, is GAGVSQSPRYKVTKRGQDVALRCDPISGHVSLYWYRQALGQGPEFLTYFNYEAQQDKSGLPNDRFSAERPEGSISTLTIQRTEQRDSAMYRCASSSWGENEGTEAFFGQGTRLTVV.

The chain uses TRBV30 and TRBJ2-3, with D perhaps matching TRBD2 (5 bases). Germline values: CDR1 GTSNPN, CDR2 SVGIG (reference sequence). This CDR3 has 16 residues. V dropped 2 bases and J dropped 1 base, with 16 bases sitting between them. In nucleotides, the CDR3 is TGTGCCTGGAGTCGCGAGGGTGGGTTTGGCACAGATACGCAGTATTTT. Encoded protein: CAWSREGGFGTDTQYF.

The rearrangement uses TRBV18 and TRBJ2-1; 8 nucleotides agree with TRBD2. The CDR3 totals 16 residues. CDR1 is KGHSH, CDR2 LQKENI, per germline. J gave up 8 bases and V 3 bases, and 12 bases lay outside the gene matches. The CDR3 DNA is TGTGCCAGCTCACCCCCTGGTTCGGCGGGGGGAGATGAGCAGTTCTTC. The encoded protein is CASSPPGSAGGDEQFF.

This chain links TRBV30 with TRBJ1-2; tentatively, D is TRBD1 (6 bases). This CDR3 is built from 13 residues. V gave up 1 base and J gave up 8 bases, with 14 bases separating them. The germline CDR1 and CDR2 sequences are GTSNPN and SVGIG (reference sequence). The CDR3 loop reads CAWSAGEGYGYTF. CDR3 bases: TGTGCCTGGAGTGCAGGGGAAGGGTACGGCTACACCTTC.

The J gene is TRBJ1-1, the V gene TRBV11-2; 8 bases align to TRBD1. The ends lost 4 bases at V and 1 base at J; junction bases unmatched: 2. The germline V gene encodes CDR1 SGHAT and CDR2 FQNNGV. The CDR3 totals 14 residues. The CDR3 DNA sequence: TGTGCCAGCAGCTGGGGGACAGGGAACACTGAAGCTTTCTTT. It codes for CASSWGTGNTEAFF.

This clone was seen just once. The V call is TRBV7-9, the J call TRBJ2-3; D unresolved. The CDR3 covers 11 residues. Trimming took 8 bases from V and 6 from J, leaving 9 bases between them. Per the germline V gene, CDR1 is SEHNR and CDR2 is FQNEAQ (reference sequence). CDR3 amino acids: CASGERDTQYF. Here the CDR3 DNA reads TGTGCCAGCGGGGAAAGGGATACGCAGTATTTT. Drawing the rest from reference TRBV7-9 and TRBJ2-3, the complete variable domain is DTGVSQNPRHKITKRGQNVTFRCDPISEHNRLYWYRQTLGQGPEFLTYFQNEAQLEKSRLLSDRFSAERPKGSFSTLEIQRTEQGDSAMYLCASGERDTQYFGPGTRLTVL.

CDR3 DNA sequence: TGTGCTAGTGGTTCAGGGGGCAAGGAAGAGACCCAGTACTTC. It translates to CASGSGGKEETQYF. The J gene is TRBJ2-5, the V gene TRBV12-5; the match to TRBD1 covers 8 bases. The CDR3 is 14 residues long. Trimming took 4 bases from V and 3 from J; bases not matched to a gene: 4. The germline CDR1 and CDR2 sequences are LGHNT and FRNRAP.

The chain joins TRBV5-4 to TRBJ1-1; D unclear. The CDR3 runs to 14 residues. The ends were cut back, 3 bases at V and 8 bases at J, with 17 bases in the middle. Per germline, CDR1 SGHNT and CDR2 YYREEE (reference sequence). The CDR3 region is CASSSPGSVSEAFF. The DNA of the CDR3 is TGTGCCAGCAGCTCCCCCGGGTCCGTTTCCGAAGCTTTCTTT.

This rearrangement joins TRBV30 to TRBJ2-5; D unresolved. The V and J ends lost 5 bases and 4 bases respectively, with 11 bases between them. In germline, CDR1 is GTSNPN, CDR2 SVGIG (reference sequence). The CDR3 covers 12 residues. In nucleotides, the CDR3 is TGTGCCTGGGGGCATCTCGCAGAGACCCAGTACTTC. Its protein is CAWGHLAETQYF.

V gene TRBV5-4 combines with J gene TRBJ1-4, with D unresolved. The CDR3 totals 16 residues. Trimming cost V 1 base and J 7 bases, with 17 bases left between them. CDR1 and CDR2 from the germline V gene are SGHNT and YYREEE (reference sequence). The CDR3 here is CASSLRVPGEGEKLFF. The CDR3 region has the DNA TGTGCCAGCAGCTTGAGAGTTCCCGGGGAGGGTGAAAAACTGTTTTTT.

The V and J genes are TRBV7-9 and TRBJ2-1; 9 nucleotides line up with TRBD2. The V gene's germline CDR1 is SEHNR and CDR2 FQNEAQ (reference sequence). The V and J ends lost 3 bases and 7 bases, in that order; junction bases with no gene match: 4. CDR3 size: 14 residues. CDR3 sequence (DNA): TGTGCCAGCAGCTTGGCGGGGGGGCCTAATGAGCAGTTCTTC. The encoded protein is CASSLAGGPNEQFF. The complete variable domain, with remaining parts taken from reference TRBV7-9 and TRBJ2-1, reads DTGVSQNPRHKITKRGQNVTFRCDPISEHNRLYWYRQTLGQGPEFLTYFQNEAQLEKSRLLSDRFSAERPKGSFSTLEIQRTEQGDSAMYLCASSLAGGPNEQFFGPGTRLTVL.

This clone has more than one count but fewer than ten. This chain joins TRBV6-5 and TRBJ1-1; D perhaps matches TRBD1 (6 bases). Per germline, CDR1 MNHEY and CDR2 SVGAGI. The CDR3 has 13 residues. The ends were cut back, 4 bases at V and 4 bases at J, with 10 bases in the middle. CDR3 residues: CASSFGQLTEAFF. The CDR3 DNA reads TGTGCCAGCAGTTTCGGACAGCTCACTGAAGCTTTCTTT.

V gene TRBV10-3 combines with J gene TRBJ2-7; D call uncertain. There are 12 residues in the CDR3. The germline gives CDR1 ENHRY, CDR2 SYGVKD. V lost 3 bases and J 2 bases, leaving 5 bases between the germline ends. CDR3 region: CAISDVAYEQYF. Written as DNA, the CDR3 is TGTGCCATCAGTGACGTGGCCTACGAGCAGTACTTC.

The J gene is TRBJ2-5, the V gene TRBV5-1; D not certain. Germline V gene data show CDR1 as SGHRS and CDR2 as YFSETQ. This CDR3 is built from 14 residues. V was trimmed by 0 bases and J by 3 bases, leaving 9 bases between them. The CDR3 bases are TGCGCCAGCAGCTTGGCCGGGCAGAAAGAGACCCAGTACTTC. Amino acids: CASSLAGQKETQYF.

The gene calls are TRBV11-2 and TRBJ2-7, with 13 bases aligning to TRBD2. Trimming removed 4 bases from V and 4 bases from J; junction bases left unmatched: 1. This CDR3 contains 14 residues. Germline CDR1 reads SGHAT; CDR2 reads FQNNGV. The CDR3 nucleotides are TGTGCCAGCAGCTCGACTAGCGGGGGGTACGAGCAGTACTTC. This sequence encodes CASSSTSGGYEQYF.

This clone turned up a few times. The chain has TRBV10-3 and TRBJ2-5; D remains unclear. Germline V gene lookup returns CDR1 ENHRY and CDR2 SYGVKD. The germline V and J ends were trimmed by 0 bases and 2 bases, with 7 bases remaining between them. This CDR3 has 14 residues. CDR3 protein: CAISESHRQETQYF. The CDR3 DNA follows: TGTGCCATCAGTGAGTCGCACAGACAAGAGACCCAGTACTTC.

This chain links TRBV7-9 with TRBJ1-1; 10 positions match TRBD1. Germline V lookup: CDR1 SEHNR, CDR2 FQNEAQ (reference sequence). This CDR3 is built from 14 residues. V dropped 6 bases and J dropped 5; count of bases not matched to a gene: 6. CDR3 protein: CASSLTGGLTEAFF. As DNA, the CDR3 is TGTGCCAGCAGTTTGACAGGGGGCTTAACTGAAGCTTTCTTT.

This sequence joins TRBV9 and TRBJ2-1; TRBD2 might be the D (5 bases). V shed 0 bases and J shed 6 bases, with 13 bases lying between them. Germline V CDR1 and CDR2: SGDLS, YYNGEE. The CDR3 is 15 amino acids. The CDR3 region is CASSVVSSIGNEQFF. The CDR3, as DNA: TGTGCCAGCAGCGTAGTGTCTAGCATAGGCAATGAGCAGTTCTTC.

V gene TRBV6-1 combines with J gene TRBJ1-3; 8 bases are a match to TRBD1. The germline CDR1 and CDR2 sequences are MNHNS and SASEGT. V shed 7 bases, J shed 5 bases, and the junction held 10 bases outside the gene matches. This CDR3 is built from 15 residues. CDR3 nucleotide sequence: TGTGCCAGCACGCTATTAAGGACAGGGAGAAACACCATATATTTT. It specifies CASTLLRTGRNTIYF.

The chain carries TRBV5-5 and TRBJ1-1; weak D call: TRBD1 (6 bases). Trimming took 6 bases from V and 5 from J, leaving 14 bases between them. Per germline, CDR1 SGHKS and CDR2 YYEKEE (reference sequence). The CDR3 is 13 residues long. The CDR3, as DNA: TGTGCCAGCACAGCACAGGGATTGACTGAAGCTTTCTTT. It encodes CASTAQGLTEAFF.

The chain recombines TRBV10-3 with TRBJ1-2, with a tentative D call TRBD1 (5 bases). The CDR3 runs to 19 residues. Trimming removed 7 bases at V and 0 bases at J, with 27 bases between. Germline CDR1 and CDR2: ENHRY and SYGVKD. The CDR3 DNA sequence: TGTGCCATCACCCCGAGTCCATTACAGGTGCGCCTAGCTAACTATGGCTACACCTTC. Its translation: CAITPSPLQVRLANYGYTF.

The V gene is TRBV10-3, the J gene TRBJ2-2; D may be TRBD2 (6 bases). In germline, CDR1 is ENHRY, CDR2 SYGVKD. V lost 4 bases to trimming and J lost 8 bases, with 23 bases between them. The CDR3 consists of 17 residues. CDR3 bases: TGTGCCATCAGTGGGCCTCCAACGGGGGACCTTAGGGGGGAGCTGTTTTTT. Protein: CAISGPPTGDLRGELFF.

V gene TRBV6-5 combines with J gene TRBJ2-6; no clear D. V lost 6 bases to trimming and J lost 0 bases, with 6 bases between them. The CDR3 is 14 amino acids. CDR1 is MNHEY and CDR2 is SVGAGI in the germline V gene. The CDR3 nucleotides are TGTGCCAGCAGCCGGAGCTCTGGGGCCAACGTCCTGACTTTC. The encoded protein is CASSRSSGANVLTF.